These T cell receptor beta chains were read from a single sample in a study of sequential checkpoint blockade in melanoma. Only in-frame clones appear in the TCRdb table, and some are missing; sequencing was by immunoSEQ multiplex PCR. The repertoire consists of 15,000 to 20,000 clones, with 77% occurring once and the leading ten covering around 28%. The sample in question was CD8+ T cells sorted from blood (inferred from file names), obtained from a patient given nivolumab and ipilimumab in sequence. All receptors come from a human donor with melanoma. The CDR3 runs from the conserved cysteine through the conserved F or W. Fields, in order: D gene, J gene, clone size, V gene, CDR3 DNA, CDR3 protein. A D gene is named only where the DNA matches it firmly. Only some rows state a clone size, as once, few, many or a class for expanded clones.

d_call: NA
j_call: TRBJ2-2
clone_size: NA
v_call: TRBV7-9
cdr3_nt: TGTGCCAGCAGCCCCCCCGTTACCGGGGAGCTGTTTTTT
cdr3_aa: CASSPPVTGELFF

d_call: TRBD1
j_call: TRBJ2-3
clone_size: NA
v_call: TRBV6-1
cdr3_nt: TGTGCCAGCACCCTCGGGACAGGAGACACAGATACGCAGTATTTT
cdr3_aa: CASTLGTGDTDTQYF

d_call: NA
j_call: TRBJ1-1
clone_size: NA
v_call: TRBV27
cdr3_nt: TGTGCCACCAGAGCGTACACTGAAGCTTTCTTT
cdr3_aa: CATRAYTEAFF

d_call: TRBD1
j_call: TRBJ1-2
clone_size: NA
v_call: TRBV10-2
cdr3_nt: TGCGCCAGCTTACCTACGGACAGGGCGTGGGGCTACACCTTC
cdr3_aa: CASLPTDRAWGYTF

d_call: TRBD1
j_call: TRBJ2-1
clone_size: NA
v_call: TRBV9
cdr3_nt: TGTGCCAGCAGCGGCCGACAGGGGGCGCCAATCAATGAGCAGTTCTTC
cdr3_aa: CASSGRQGAPINEQFF

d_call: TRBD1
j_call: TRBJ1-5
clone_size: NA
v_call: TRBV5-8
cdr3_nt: TGTGCCAGCAGCAAAGACAGGGGGGGCCTGTTGAGCAATCAGCCCCAGCATTTT
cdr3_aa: CASSKDRGGLLSNQPQHF

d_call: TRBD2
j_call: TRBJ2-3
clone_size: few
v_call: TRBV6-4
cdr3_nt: TGTGCCAGCAGTTCGCGGGGGGAGGTAGATACGCAGTATTTT
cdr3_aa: CASSSRGEVDTQYF

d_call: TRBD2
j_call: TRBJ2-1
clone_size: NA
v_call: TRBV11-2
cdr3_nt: TGTGCCAGCAGCTTAGGGACTAGCGGGAGGGCCCACAATGAGCAGTTCTTC
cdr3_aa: CASSLGTSGRAHNEQFF

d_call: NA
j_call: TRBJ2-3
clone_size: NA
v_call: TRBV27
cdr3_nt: TGCGCCAGCAGTTTCACAGGGTGGGATACGCAGTATTTT
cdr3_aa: CASSFTGWDTQYF

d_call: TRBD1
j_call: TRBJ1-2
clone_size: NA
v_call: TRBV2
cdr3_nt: TGTGCCAGCAGCCGGAGCGGACAGGGATTGTATGGCTACACCTTC
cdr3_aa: CASSRSGQGLYGYTF

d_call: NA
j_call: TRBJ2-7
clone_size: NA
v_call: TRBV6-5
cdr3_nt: TGTGCCAGCAGCGAAACAGAGTTCTACGAGCAGTACTTC
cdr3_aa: CASSETEFYEQYF

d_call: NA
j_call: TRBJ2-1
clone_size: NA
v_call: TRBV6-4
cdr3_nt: TGTGCCAGCAGTGCTGGGGGGACGGATCACAATGAGCAGTTCTTC
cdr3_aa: CASSAGGTDHNEQFF

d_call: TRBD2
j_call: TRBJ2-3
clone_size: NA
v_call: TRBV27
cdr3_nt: TGTGCCAGCAGTATCGGGACTAGCGGGGGGGCAGGAGATACGCAGTATTTT
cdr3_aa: CASSIGTSGGAGDTQYF

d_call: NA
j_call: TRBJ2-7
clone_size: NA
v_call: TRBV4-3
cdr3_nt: TGCGCCAGCAGCCAATTGGTGGGAGGATCCTACGAGCAGTACTTC
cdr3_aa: CASSQLVGGSYEQYF

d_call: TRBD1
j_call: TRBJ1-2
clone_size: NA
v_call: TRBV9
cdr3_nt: TGTGCCAGCAGTGGGGACAGCTATAACTATGGCTACACCTTC
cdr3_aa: CASSGDSYNYGYTF

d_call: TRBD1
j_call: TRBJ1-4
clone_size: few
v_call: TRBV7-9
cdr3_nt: TGTGCCAGCAGCTTGATACAGGGGGAGAAGGAAAAACTGTTTTTT
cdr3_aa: CASSLIQGEKEKLFF

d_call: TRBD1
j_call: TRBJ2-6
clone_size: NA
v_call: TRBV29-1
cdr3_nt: TGCAGCGCCAGGGACAGCTCTGGGGCCAACGTCCTGACTTTC
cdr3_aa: CSARDSSGANVLTF

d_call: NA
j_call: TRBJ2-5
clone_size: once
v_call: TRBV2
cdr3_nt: TGTGCCAGCAGGGGGCGATGGGAGACCCAGTACTTC
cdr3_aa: CASRGRWETQYF

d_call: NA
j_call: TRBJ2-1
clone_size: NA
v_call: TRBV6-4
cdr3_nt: TGTGCCAGCAGTCCGAGTGGCGGCTCCTACAATGAGCAGTTCTTC
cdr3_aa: CASSPSGGSYNEQFF

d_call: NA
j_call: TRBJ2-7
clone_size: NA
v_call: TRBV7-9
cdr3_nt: TGTGCCAGCAGCTCCCCCGGGGGGCCCTACGAGCAGTACTTC
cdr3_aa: CASSSPGGPYEQYF

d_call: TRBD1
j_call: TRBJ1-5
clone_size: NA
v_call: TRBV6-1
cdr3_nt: TGTGCCAGCAGTGAAGTGGACAGGAGCAGCCAGCCCCAGCATTTT
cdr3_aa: CASSEVDRSSQPQHF

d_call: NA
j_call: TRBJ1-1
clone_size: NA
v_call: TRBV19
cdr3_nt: TGTGCCAGTAGTATAGCGCGGAGCATGAACACTGAAGCTTTCTTT
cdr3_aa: CASSIARSMNTEAFF

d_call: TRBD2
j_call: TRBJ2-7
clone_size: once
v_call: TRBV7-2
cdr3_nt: TGTGCCAGCAGCTTGATTAGCGGGACCTACGAGCAGTACTTC
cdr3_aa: CASSLISGTYEQYF

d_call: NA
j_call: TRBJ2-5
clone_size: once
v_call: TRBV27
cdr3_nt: TGTGCCAGCAGTTTATCTAGGGGAGAGACCCAGTACTTC
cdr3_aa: CASSLSRGETQYF

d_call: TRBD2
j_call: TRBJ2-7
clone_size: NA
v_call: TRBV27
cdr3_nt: TGTGCCAGCAGCGGGACTAGCGAACAATACTACGAGCAGTACTTC
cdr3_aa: CASSGTSEQYYEQYF

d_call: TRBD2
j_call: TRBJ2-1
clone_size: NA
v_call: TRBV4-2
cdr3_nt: TGTGCCAGCAGCCAGGATCCTAGCGGGGGCTACGATGAGCAGTTCTTC
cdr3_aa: CASSQDPSGGYDEQFF

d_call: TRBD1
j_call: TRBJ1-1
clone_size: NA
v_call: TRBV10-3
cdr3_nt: TGTGCCATCAGTGGGAGGGAACAGGGGATGCCCACTGAAGCTTTCTTT
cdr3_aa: CAISGREQGMPTEAFF

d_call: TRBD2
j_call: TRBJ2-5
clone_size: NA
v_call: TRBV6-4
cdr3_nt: TGTGCCAGCAGTGTACTAGCGGGGTCCCAAGAGACCCAGTACTTC
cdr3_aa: CASSVLAGSQETQYF

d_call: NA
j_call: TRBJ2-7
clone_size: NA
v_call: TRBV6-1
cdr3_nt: TGTGCCAGCAGTGAAGCGCAGGAGGGCTACTACGAGCAGTACTTC
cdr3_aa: CASSEAQEGYYEQYF

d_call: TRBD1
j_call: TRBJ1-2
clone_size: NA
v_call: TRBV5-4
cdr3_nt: TGTGCCAGCAGCTCGTCGGGACAGGGCTTTGGCTACACCTTC
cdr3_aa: CASSSSGQGFGYTF

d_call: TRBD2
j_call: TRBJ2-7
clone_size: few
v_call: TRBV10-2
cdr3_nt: TGCGCCAGCAGTGAGTCGGGACTAGCGGGAGATGGGCAGTACTTC
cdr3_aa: CASSESGLAGDGQYF

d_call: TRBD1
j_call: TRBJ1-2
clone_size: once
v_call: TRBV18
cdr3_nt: TGTGCCAGCTCACCCGGGGGACAGGGGGCGCGTTATGGCTACACCTTC
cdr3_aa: CASSPGGQGARYGYTF

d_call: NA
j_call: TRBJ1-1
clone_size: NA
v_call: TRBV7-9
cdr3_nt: TGTGCCAGCAGCGCGCCGGGTCGAATCTCGGGGAACACTGAAGCTTTCTTT
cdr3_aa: CASSAPGRISGNTEAFF

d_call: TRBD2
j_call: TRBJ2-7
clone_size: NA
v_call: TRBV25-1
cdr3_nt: TGTGCCAGCAGTGAATGGACTAGCGGGTGGACCTACGAGCAGTACTTC
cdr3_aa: CASSEWTSGWTYEQYF

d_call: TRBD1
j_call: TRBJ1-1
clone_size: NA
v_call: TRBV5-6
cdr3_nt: TGTGCCAGCAGCTTTGGGACAGGGGGCACTGAAGCTTTCTTT
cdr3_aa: CASSFGTGGTEAFF

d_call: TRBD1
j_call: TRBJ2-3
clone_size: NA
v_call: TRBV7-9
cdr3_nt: TGTGCCAGCAGCAATAGCTTGACAGGGTCAGATACGCAGTATTTT
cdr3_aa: CASSNSLTGSDTQYF

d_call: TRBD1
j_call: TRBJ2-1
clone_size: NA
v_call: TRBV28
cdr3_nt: TGTGCCAGCAGTTTCCGGGACAGATGGGACCCGGCCAATGAGCAGTTCTTC
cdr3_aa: CASSFRDRWDPANEQFF

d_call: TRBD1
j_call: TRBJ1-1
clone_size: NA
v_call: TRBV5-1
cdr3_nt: TGCGCCAGCAGCTGGAGACAGGGGCCCTTGAACACTGAAGCTTTCTTT
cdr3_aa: CASSWRQGPLNTEAFF

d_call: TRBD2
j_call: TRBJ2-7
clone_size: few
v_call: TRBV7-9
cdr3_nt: TGTGCCAGCACCCCTAGCGGGGGCTCCTACGAGCAGTACTTC
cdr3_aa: CASTPSGGSYEQYF

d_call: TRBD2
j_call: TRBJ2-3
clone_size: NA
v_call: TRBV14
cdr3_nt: TGTGCCAGCAGCCAGCTAGCGGGAGGGGCAGATACGCAGTATTTT
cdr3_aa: CASSQLAGGADTQYF

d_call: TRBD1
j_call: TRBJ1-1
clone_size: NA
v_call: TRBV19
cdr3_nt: TGTGCCAGCAGGGACAGTGGGGGGCACACTGAAGCTTTCTTT
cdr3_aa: CASRDSGGHTEAFF

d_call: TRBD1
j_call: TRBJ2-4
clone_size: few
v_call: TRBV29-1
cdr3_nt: TGCAGCTTCTCCAGGACAGGGCCAGGGGGAAACATTCAGTACTTC
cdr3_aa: CSFSRTGPGGNIQYF

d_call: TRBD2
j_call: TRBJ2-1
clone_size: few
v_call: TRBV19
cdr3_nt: TGTGCCAGTAGTGTCCTAGCGGGAGACAATGAGCAGTTCTTC
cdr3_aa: CASSVLAGDNEQFF

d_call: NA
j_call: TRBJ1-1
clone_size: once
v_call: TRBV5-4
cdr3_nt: TGTGCCAGCAGCTTAAAGCCGGGATCTGGCACTGAAGCTTTCTTT
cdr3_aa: CASSLKPGSGTEAFF

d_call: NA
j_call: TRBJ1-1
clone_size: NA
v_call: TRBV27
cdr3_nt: TGTGCCAGCAGTTTATGTGCGGGGACTCGCGATTGTGGTCCTGGAGCTTTCTTT
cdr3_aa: CASSLCAGTRDCGPGAFF

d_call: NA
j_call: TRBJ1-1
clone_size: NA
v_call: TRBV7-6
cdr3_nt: TGTGCCAGCAGCTCCGGGGGGTCCTACACTGAAGCTTTCTTT
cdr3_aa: CASSSGGSYTEAFF

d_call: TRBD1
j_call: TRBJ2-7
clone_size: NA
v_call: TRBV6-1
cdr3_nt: TGTGCCAGCAACATTTGGACAGGGGGTTACTACGAGCAGTACTTC
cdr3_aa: CASNIWTGGYYEQYF

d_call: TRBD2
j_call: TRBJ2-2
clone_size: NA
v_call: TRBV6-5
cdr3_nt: TGTGCCAGCAGTTCACTAGCGGGGGGGCACACCGGGGAGCTGTTTTTT
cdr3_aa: CASSSLAGGHTGELFF

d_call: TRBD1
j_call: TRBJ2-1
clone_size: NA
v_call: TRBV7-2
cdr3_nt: TGTGCCAGCGGACAGGGACATGAGCAGTTCTTC
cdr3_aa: CASGQGHEQFF

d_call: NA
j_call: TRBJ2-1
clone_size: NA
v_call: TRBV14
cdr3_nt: TGTGCCAGCAGCCAAGATAACCGCTACAGGGAGCGGGAACACAATGAGCAGTTCTTC
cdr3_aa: CASSQDNRYREREHNEQFF

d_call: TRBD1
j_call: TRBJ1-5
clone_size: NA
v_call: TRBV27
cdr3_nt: TGTGCCAGCAGTTTACAGGGGGCGAGAAATCAGCCCCAGCATTTT
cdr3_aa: CASSLQGARNQPQHF

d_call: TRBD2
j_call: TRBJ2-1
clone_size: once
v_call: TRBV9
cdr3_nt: TGTGCCAGCAGCGCTCCTAGCGGGACTTCCTACAATGAGCAGTTCTTC
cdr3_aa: CASSAPSGTSYNEQFF

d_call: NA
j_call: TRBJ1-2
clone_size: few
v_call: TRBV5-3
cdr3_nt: TGTGCCAGCAGCTTTGTCGGTGGCTACACCTTC
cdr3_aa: CASSFVGGYTF

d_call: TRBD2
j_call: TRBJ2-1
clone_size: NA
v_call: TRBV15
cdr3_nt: TGTGCCACCAGCAGGACTAGCGAGTCGGGTGAGCAGTTCTTC
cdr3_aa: CATSRTSESGEQFF

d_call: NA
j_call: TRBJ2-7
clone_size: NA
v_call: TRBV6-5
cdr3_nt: TGTGCCAGCAGAGACACCGGCTCCTACGAGCAGTACTTC
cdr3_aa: CASRDTGSYEQYF